These 13 T cell receptor beta chains share one sample of origin, sequenced in a study of chemoradiotherapy in HPV16-positive cancers. Only in-frame clones appear in the TCRdb table, and some are missing; sequencing was by immunoSEQ multiplex PCR. The data contain fewer than 15,000 clones, about 70% of them singletons. The sample was collected from a patient who underwent chemoradiotherapy. The receptors derive from a human donor with HPV-associated anogenital cancer.

This chain connects TRBV30 to TRBJ1-3, with D perhaps TRBD1 (6 bases). Germline values: CDR1 GTSNPN, CDR2 SVGIG (reference sequence). CDR3 length equals 15 residues. V was shortened by 7 bases and J by 1 base, with 17 bases between the two germline ends. This CDR3 reads CASARGAHSGNTIYF. The CDR3 nucleotides read TGTGCCTCAGCTAGGGGGGCGCATTCTGGAAACACCATATATTTT.

There are a few counts of this clone. The rearrangement uses TRBV27 and TRBJ1-2; no reliable D call. The CDR3 is made up of 13 amino acids. CDR1 and CDR2 (germline): MNHEY, SMNVEV (reference sequence). The V end lost 5 bases, the J end lost 4 bases, and 11 bases lay between the germline ends. CDR3 in DNA: TGTGCCAGCAGTGGCGGCAGGCCCTATGGCTACACCTTC. Amino acid sequence: CASSGGRPYGYTF.

The chain uses TRBV2 and TRBJ2-2; 14 nucleotides agree with TRBD2. Looked up from germline, CDR1 is SNHLY and CDR2 is FYNNEI. The V segment lost 6 bases and the J segment 4 bases; nucleotides outside the gene matches: 1. The CDR3 is 15 amino acids. The CDR3 reads CASRGTSGSTGELFF. The CDR3 bases are TGTGCCAGCAGGGGGACTAGCGGGAGCACCGGGGAGCTGTTTTTT.

The chain links TRBV6-1 to TRBJ2-1; D unclear. Germline V lookup: CDR1 MNHNS, CDR2 SASEGT. The CDR3 length is 13 residues. V was cut by 2 bases and J by 6 bases, with 8 bases left in between. The CDR3 sequence is CASSELYFNEQFF. The CDR3 nucleotides read TGTGCCAGCAGTGAACTCTATTTCAATGAGCAGTTCTTC.

This clone turned up a few times. The chain employs TRBV18 and TRBJ1-1; TRBD1 aligns across 8 bases. The germline V gene has CDR1 KGHSH and CDR2 LQKENI. CDR3 size: 16 residues. The junction had 6 bases not matched to a gene; V was cut back by 3 bases and J by 0 bases. The CDR3: CASSPPRTGLNTEAFF. The CDR3 region has the DNA TGTGCCAGCTCACCTCCGCGGACAGGGTTGAACACTGAAGCTTTCTTT.

This chain connects TRBV7-9 to TRBJ1-5, with TRBD1 as a possible D gene (5 bases). Germline assignment: CDR1 SEHNR and CDR2 FQNEAQ (reference sequence). This CDR3 region has 13 residues. With 5 bases removed from V and 4 bases from J, the gap between germline ends came to 9 bases. This CDR3 reads CASSRGVNQPQHF. The CDR3, as DNA: TGTGCCAGCAGCCGGGGGGTTAATCAGCCCCAGCATTTT.

The V and J genes are TRBV19 and TRBJ1-1; 8 bases align to TRBD1. Germline CDR1 is LNHDA and CDR2 is SQIVND (reference sequence). The CDR3 loop spans 17 amino acids. The J segment lost 2 bases and the V segment lost 7 bases, leaving 15 bases of the junction unmatched. CDR3 residues: CASTPTGQGDLNTEAFF. As DNA, the CDR3 is TGTGCCAGTACCCCCACCGGACAGGGCGACCTTAACACTGAAGCTTTCTTT.

The rearrangement uses TRBV5-1 and TRBJ2-2; D remains ambiguous. The CDR3 has 13 residues. V was trimmed by 4 bases and J by 4 bases, leaving 8 bases between them. Germline lookup yields CDR1 SGHRS and CDR2 YFSETQ. The CDR3 here is CASSPTVTGELFF. The CDR3 DNA reads TGCGCCAGCAGCCCTACTGTCACCGGGGAGCTGTTTTTT.

V usage is TRBV28 and J usage is TRBJ1-5; D gene unclear. CDR1 MDHEN and CDR2 SYDVKM come from the germline V gene. Trimming took 6 bases from V and 0 from J, leaving 9 bases between them. CDR3 length equals 14 residues. The CDR3 DNA reads as TGTGCCAGCAGCTACTCTACTAGCAATCAGCCCCAGCATTTT. This gives the protein CASSYSTSNQPQHF.

The V and J genes are TRBV11-1 and TRBJ2-7; 8 nucleotides line up with TRBD1. CDR3 length: 15 amino acids. V was clipped by 3 bases and J by 1 base; unmatched bases: 5. Germline V gene data show CDR1 as SGHAT and CDR2 as FQDESV (reference sequence). This CDR3 is CASSFRTGRSYEQYF. Written as DNA, the CDR3 is TGTGCCAGCAGCTTCCGGACAGGGAGGTCCTACGAGCAGTACTTC.

The CDR3 sequence is CASSKGLAGAFVYNEQFF. The CDR3, as DNA: TGTGCCAGCAGCAAGGGACTAGCGGGGGCTTTTGTCTACAATGAGCAGTTCTTC. V and J are TRBV4-2 and TRBJ2-1; 14 positions agree with TRBD2. The germline V gene has CDR1 LGHNA and CDR2 YNFKEQ. CDR3 length: 18 residues. J lost 3 bases, V lost 5 bases, and 9 bases had no gene match.

This chain links TRBV2 with TRBJ2-1; the match to TRBD2 covers 8 bases. In germline, CDR1 is SNHLY, CDR2 FYNNEI. This CDR3 has 15 residues. V trimming: 5 bases; J trimming: 1 base; junction bases outside the gene matches: 4. This CDR3 is CASSSAGGSYNEQFF. The CDR3 DNA follows: TGTGCCAGCAGTTCCGCGGGGGGATCCTACAATGAGCAGTTCTTC.

This sequence joins TRBV30 and TRBJ1-2, with 12 bases matching TRBD1. V dropped 7 bases and J dropped 6; count of bases not matched to a gene: 3. Germline CDR1 and CDR2: GTSNPN and SVGIG (reference sequence). The CDR3 has 12 amino acids. The DNA of the CDR3 is TGTGCCTTCCGGGACAGGGGGCATGGCTACACCTTC. This sequence encodes CAFRDRGHGYTF.